The 24 T cell receptor beta chains presented below share a single source sample, sequenced in a study of coeliac disease. Method: immunoSEQ multiplex PCR; TCRdb's copy keeps in-frame clones and lacks some. The table shows about 3,300 clones, with about 72% occurring only once. Sample: lymphocytes from the gut lamina propria. The receptors stem from a man older than 75 without celiac disease.

The chain has TRBV6-1 and TRBJ1-1; TRBD1 might be the D (6 bases). V was trimmed by 4 bases and J by 4 bases, leaving 16 bases between them. This CDR3 comprises 15 residues. Germline V CDR1 and CDR2: MNHNS, SASEGT. For the CDR3, the DNA is TGTGCCAGCAGTGCGACGGGGCTGGACAGCACTGAAGCTTTCTTT. It codes for CASSATGLDSTEAFF.

This clone showed up just a few times. The V gene is TRBV10-2, the J gene TRBJ2-3; D gene uncertain. Germline V gives CDR1 WSHSY, CDR2 SAAADI. This CDR3 is built from 11 residues. Trimming shortened V by 5 bases and J by 4 bases, and 4 bases separated the two germline ends. CDR3 in amino acids: CASSFADTQYF. The CDR3 region has the DNA TGCGCCAGCAGTTTCGCAGATACGCAGTATTTT.

V usage is TRBV4-2 and J usage is TRBJ1-2; unclear D gene. Trimming cost V 0 bases and J 6 bases, with 17 bases left between them. Germline V CDR1 and CDR2: LGHNA, YNFKEQ. CDR3 length: 16 amino acids. As DNA, the CDR3 is TGTGCCAGCAGCCAAGAAGGAGGATCCGCTATCAATGGCTACACCTTC. It translates to CASSQEGGSAINGYTF.

V usage is TRBV6-6 and J usage is TRBJ2-3, with 9 nucleotides matching TRBD1. V gave up 6 bases and J gave up 1 base; unmatched junction bases: 5. Germline CDR1 reads MNHNY; CDR2 reads SVGAGI (reference sequence). The CDR3 is 15 amino acids. CDR3 residues: CASSPRDRGTDTQYF. CDR3 in DNA: TGTGCCAGCAGCCCCCGGGACAGGGGCACAGATACGCAGTATTTT.

This chain links TRBV5-6 with TRBJ2-1, with D hard to call. Trimming took 0 bases from V and 0 from J, leaving 4 bases between them. Germline assignment: CDR1 SGHDT and CDR2 YYEEEE. CDR3 length equals 14 residues. CDR3 in amino acids: CASSLDYSYNEQFF. The CDR3 DNA sequence: TGTGCCAGCAGCTTGGACTACTCCTACAATGAGCAGTTCTTC.

There are a few counts of this clone. The chain employs TRBV5-6 and TRBJ2-1; the match to TRBD1 covers 9 bases. The germline gives CDR1 SGHDT, CDR2 YYEEEE. The CDR3 runs 13 residues. The V segment lost 6 bases and the J segment 7 bases; nucleotides outside the gene matches: 5. The CDR3: CASKTGGNNEQFF. CDR3 DNA: TGTGCCAGCAAGACAGGGGGGAATAATGAGCAGTTCTTC.

V usage is TRBV6-1 and J usage is TRBJ2-5; 10 nucleotides line up with TRBD2. The CDR3 runs to 17 residues. Germline-derived CDR1 and CDR2 are MNHNS and SASEGT. Trimming took 4 bases from V and 1 from J; bases not matched to a gene: 9. The DNA of the CDR3 is TGTGCCAGCAGTGTATCTAGCGGGAGAGCCCTCCAAGAGACCCAGTACTTC. Translation gives CASSVSSGRALQETQYF.

The rearrangement links TRBV18 to TRBJ1-6; TRBD1 aligns across 9 bases. After removal of 6 bases from V and 6 bases from J, the junction contained 3 bases not matched to a gene. The CDR3 spans 14 residues. Germline CDR1 reads KGHSH; CDR2 reads LQKENI. DNA of the CDR3: TGTGCCAGCTCGCAACAGGGGGCTAATTCACCCCTCCACTTT. Its translation: CASSQQGANSPLHF.

This clone was recorded only once. CDR3 coding DNA: TGTGCCTGGACAGGGGACAGGACTAAGCCCCAGCATTTT. It translates to CAWTGDRTKPQHF. V is TRBV30 and J is TRBJ1-5, with TRBD1 identical over 8 bases. This CDR3 is built from 13 residues. Germline lookup yields CDR1 GTSNPN and CDR2 SVGIG (reference sequence). The trim removed 4 bases at V and 8 bases at J, leaving 7 bases unmatched.

The chain has TRBV6-6 and TRBJ2-5; a weak D match, TRBD2 (7 bases). This CDR3 has 14 amino acids. Looked up from germline, CDR1 is MNHNY and CDR2 is SVGAGI (reference sequence). V was trimmed by 4 bases and J by 5 bases, leaving 14 bases between them. DNA for the CDR3: TGTGCCAGCAGTTTTGGCGGGGGCATGGAGACCCAGTACTTC. It encodes CASSFGGGMETQYF.

This rearrangement joins TRBV27 to TRBJ2-7; 8 bases are shared with TRBD2. The CDR3 spans 15 residues. Losses at the gene ends were 6 bases for V and 5 bases for J; bases not matched to a gene: 12. Germline CDR1 and CDR2: MNHEY and SMNVEV (reference sequence). The CDR3 loop is CASRHVPGLVHEQYF. In nucleotides, the CDR3 is TGTGCCAGCAGACACGTCCCGGGACTAGTTCACGAGCAGTACTTC.

The CDR3 is CASTAGTNRYNEQFF. The CDR3 DNA is TGTGCCAGCACCGCCGGGACTAACCGATACAATGAGCAGTTCTTC. The genes are TRBV6-5 and TRBJ2-1, with 7 bases matching TRBD2. The germline CDR1 and CDR2 sequences are MNHEY and SVGAGI. This CDR3 comprises 15 residues. V shed 7 bases and J 4 bases; nucleotides not matched to a gene: 10.

The V and J genes are TRBV10-2 and TRBJ1-5; TRBD1 agrees at 7 bases. Trimming cost V 3 bases and J 2 bases; bases outside gene matches: 4. The germline V gene has CDR1 WSHSY and CDR2 SAAADI. The CDR3 extends over 15 amino acids. CDR3 nucleotides: TGCGCCAGCAGTGATACGGACAGGCGCAATCAGCCCCAGCATTTT. Its protein product is CASSDTDRRNQPQHF.

The chain couples TRBV27 to TRBJ1-5; 11 bases align to TRBD1. Trimming removed 6 bases from V and 0 bases from J; junction bases left unmatched: 7. The CDR3 sequence is 17 residues long. The germline gives CDR1 MNHEY, CDR2 SMNVEV (reference sequence). CDR3 in amino acids: CASRHGTGGNSNQPQHF. The CDR3 nucleotides read TGTGCCAGCAGGCACGGGACAGGGGGAAATAGCAATCAGCCCCAGCATTTT.

The gene calls are TRBV28 and TRBJ2-5, with D possibly TRBD1 on 6 matching bases. Trimming left V 8 bases short and J 2 bases short, with 12 bases between. The germline V gene has CDR1 MDHEN and CDR2 SYDVKM. CDR3 length: 13 residues. The CDR3 protein is CASHRAAQETQYF. The DNA of the CDR3 is TGTGCCAGCCACAGGGCAGCTCAAGAGACCCAGTACTTC.

This clone was counted a single time. The chain recombines TRBV7-2 with TRBJ2-3; 10 nucleotides agree with TRBD2. The CDR3 is 16 residues long. The V segment lost 3 bases and the J segment 1 base; nucleotides outside the gene matches: 4. The germline CDR1 and CDR2 sequences are SGHTA and FQGNSA. CDR3 residues: CASSFSSGSGTDTQYF. The CDR3 coding sequence is TGTGCCAGCAGCTTCTCTAGCGGGAGTGGCACAGATACGCAGTATTTT.

The rearrangement links TRBV19 to TRBJ2-1; the match to TRBD1 covers 11 bases. Germline V gene data show CDR1 as LNHDA and CDR2 as SQIVND (reference sequence). With 5 bases clipped from V and 9 bases from J, the junction kept 6 bases outside the gene matches. This CDR3 spans 14 amino acids. The CDR3 region has the DNA TGTGCCAGTAGTCCAGGACAGGGGGCGATTGAGCAGTTCTTC. Translating gives CASSPGQGAIEQFF.

This rearrangement joins TRBV11-2 to TRBJ1-5; no clear D gene. This CDR3 is built from 14 residues. The germline V gene has CDR1 SGHAT and CDR2 FQNNGV. With 1 base removed from V and 5 bases from J, the gap between germline ends came to 9 bases. CDR3 loop: CASSLVNSDQPQHF. The CDR3 nucleotides are TGTGCCAGCAGCTTAGTCAACAGTGATCAGCCCCAGCATTTT.

The genes are TRBV10-3 and TRBJ2-5; tentatively, D is TRBD1 (6 bases). This CDR3 comprises 13 residues. V was pared by 10 bases and J by 1 base, with 13 bases between. Germline values: CDR1 ENHRY, CDR2 SYGVKD. The CDR3 loop is CATRRQVQETQYF. DNA of the CDR3: TGTGCCACCAGAAGACAGGTCCAAGAGACCCAGTACTTC.

The CDR3 nucleotides read TGCGCCAGCACCGCCAGGGAGGGAGAAAAACTGTTTTTT. Amino acid sequence: CASTAREGEKLFF. The chain joins TRBV5-1 to TRBJ1-4; D possibly corresponds to TRBD1 (5 bases). The V gene's germline CDR1 is SGHRS and CDR2 YFSETQ. V was trimmed by 6 bases and J by 8 bases, leaving 14 bases between them. There are 13 residues in the CDR3. The full variable domain, rest sourced from reference TRBV5-1 and TRBJ1-4, is KAGVTQTPRYLIKTRGQQVTLSCSPISGHRSVSWYQQTPGQGLQFLFEYFSETQRNKGNFPGRFSGRQFSNSRSEMNVSTLELGDSALYLCASTAREGEKLFFGSGTQLSVL.

The chain employs TRBV5-1 and TRBJ2-1; TRBD2 is a possible D gene (6 bases). Trimming took off 4 bases at V and 4 bases at J, with 15 bases between the two ends. CDR1 and CDR2 from the germline V gene are SGHRS and YFSETQ. This CDR3 contains 15 residues. The CDR3 DNA sequence: TGCGCCAGCAGCCCCCGGGAGAGGACGTACAATGAGCAGTTCTTC. Protein product: CASSPRERTYNEQFF.

This clone is judged large. The chain employs TRBV5-1 and TRBJ1-1, with a tentative D call TRBD1 (5 bases). Germline V gene lookup returns CDR1 SGHRS and CDR2 YFSETQ. The CDR3 covers 14 residues. V was trimmed by 4 bases and J by 4 bases, leaving 14 bases between them. CDR3 sequence (DNA): TGCGCCAGCAGCCCGGGCGGGGGGGTCACTGAAGCTTTCTTT. Its protein product is CASSPGGGVTEAFF.

The J gene is TRBJ2-5, the V gene TRBV6-5, with TRBD2 matching over 11 bases. Germline V gene lookup returns CDR1 MNHEY and CDR2 SVGAGI. V was clipped by 9 bases and J by 5 bases; unmatched bases: 5. The CDR3 is made up of 13 amino acids. The DNA for the CDR3 is TGTGCCAGTCGGACTAGCGGGCCGGAGACCCAGTACTTC. This codes for CASRTSGPETQYF.

The sample holds one count of this clone. This sequence joins TRBV5-1 and TRBJ2-2, with D hard to call. The CDR3 runs to 13 residues. V lost 4 bases and J 0 bases, leaving 4 bases between the germline ends. CDR1 and CDR2 (germline): SGHRS, YFSETQ. CDR3 DNA: TGCGCCAGCAGCGTTACGAACACCGGGGAGCTGTTTTTT. Encoded protein: CASSVTNTGELFF.